The entry that follows covers one TCR beta chain sequence. Its antigen is as yet unknown. The sample originates from a study of shared clonotypes between healthy human individuals. Template amounts of 300 to 350 ng DNA, tens of thousands of T cell genomes, were employed in unsorted PBMC replicate PCRs. Sequencing was performed with immunoSEQ multiplex PCR; in TCRdb, only in-frame clones are kept and a portion is missing. The sample consists of roughly 490,000 clones, about three quarters of them appearing once. General observations from the study: Tissues were not sampled, only blood, and their repertoires likely differ.

The CDR3 spans 13 residues. V lost 1 base and J 4 bases, leaving 6 bases between the germline ends. Looked up from germline, CDR1 is SGHTA and CDR2 is FQGNSA. The rearrangement joins TRBV7-2 to TRBJ2-3; no reliable D call. The sample comprised PBMCs. The sequence was obtained from a woman aged 40 to 50 in good health. Some clones in this sample may be carry-over from other donors' samples. The CDR3, as DNA: TGTGCCAGCAGCTTAGAGCGAGCAGATACGCAGTATTTT. Translation gives CASSLERADTQYF.